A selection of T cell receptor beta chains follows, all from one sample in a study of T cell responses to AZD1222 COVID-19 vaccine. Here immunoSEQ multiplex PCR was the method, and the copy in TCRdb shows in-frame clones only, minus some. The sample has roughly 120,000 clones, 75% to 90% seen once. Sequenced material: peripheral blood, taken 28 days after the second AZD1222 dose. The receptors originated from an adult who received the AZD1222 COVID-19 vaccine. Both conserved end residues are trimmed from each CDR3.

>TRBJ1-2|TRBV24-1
ATSDKDRGRGDHGYT
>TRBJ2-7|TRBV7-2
ASSPIGADSYEQY
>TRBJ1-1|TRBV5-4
ASSSAAGSNTEAF
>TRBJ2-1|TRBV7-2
ASSLVAGPNEQF
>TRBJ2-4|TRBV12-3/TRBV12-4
ASSPRDIQY
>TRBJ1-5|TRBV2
ASSGRRDRGNQPQH
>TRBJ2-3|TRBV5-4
ASSSHLTDTQY
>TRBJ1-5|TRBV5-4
ASSSGGKNSNQPQH
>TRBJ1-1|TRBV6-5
ASTKTGVSTEAF
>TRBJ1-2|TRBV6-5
ASRQGFGYGYT
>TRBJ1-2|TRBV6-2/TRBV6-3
ASSCPDRYGYT
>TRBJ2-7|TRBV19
ASSIGAESYEQY
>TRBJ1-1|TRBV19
ASSTYRGTEAF
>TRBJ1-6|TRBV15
ATSRDRGQGHNSPLH
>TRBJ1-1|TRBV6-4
ASSDSWGQTEAF
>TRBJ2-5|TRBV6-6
ASSLTVNYQETQY
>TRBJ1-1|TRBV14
ASSPKGGREGTEAF
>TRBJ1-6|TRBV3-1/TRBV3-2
ASSQAQGSNSPLH
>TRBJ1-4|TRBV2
ASSDTGVREKLF
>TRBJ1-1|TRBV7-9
ASSLTGTEAF
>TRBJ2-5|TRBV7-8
ASSLVGGGREETQY
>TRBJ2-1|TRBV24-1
ATSGGGEQF
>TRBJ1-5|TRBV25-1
ASSASGNQPQH
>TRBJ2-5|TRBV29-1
SGSRGQETQY
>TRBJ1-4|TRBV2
ASSDGTARNEKLF
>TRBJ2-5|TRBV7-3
ASSNRGHETQY
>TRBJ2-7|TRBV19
ASSIRTGAEQY
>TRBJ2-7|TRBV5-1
ASSPGQVYGQY
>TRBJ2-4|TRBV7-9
ASSSLAGGPLAKNIQY
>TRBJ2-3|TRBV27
ASSLSMGNVQGTQY
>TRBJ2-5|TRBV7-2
ASSQSWGVQETQY
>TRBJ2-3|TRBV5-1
ASSPSGGTSTDTQY
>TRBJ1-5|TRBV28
ASSLNLWIGQPQH
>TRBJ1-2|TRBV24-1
ATSGQGPRAPPNYGYT